This entry lists 22 T cell receptor beta chains sequenced from one sample in a study of blood T cell repertoires in COVID-19. The repertoire was sequenced with immunoSEQ multiplex PCR; TCRdb's copy has only in-frame clones and lacks some. The sample shows roughly 250,000 clones, approximately 83% of them seen only once. Sequenced input: PBMCs or T cells enriched from blood (not recorded which). The source of these receptors is a woman aged 45 to 65 who had recovered from COVID-19.

The chain joins TRBV5-1 to TRBJ2-7; 9 bases agree with TRBD1. The V gene's germline CDR1 is SGHRS and CDR2 YFSETQ. The trim removed 5 bases at V and 7 bases at J, leaving 10 bases unmatched. The CDR3 consists of 14 residues. CDR3 nucleotide sequence: TGCGCCAGCAGTACCGGGACAGGGCCTCTGGAGCAGTACTTC. This codes for CASSTGTGPLEQYF.

V usage is TRBV11-2 and J usage is TRBJ1-5; tentative D call: TRBD1 (5 bases). The CDR3 totals 14 residues. Germline V gene lookup returns CDR1 SGHAT and CDR2 FQNNGV. Trimming pared 2 bases from V and 11 bases from J, leaving 16 bases between. CDR3 in DNA: TGTGCCAGCAGCTTACAGGGTGGGGAATTGGCCCAGCATTTT. Translated: CASSLQGGELAQHF.

Points on this clone: The junction and the germline gene differ at one end; a read error may be behind it. The gene calls are TRBV7-7 and TRBJ2-1; D gene uncertain. The CDR3 consists of 15 residues. The germline gives CDR1 SSHAT, CDR2 FNYEAQ (reference sequence). The CDR3 reads CASSLGPSSYNEQFF. In DNA, the CDR3 is TGTGCTAGCAGCTTAGGTCCATCATCCTACAATGAGCAGTTCTTC.

V gene TRBV4-1 combines with J gene TRBJ2-7, with 10 bases aligning to TRBD2. V gave up 1 base and J gave up 7 bases; unmatched junction bases: 4. In germline, CDR1 is MGHRA, CDR2 YSYEKL. The CDR3 runs 14 residues. The CDR3 region is CASSQVAGGREQYF. The DNA of the CDR3 is TGCGCCAGCAGCCAAGTAGCGGGAGGTCGGGAGCAGTACTTC.

This CDR3 is CTAARWGRVTEAFF. CDR3 coding DNA: TGCACTGCGGCGAGGTGGGGGAGGGTCACTGAAGCTTTCTTT. The chain is built from TRBV29-1 and TRBJ1-1; weak D call: TRBD1 (5 bases). In germline, CDR1 is SQVTM, CDR2 ANQGSEA. The CDR3 length is 14 residues.

The chain is built from TRBV29-1 and TRBJ1-2, with 7 bases lining up with TRBD1. V lost 7 bases and J lost 7; bases outside the gene matches: 12. The CDR3 contains 13 residues. Per germline, CDR1 SQVTM and CDR2 ANQGSEA. CDR3 nucleotides: TGCAGCGACACCCGAGAGGGGGCGGCTGGCTACACCTTC. Amino acid sequence: CSDTREGAAGYTF.

The chain uses TRBV27 and TRBJ2-7; 7 bases match TRBD1. The CDR3 loop spans 14 amino acids. The ends lost 3 bases at V and 4 bases at J; junction bases unmatched: 6. Germline values: CDR1 MNHEY, CDR2 SMNVEV (reference sequence). CDR3 in amino acids: CASSFQDRIYEQYF. The CDR3 region has the DNA TGTGCCAGCAGTTTTCAGGACAGGATATACGAGCAGTACTTC.

This clone appeared once. The V and J genes are TRBV3-1 (or the pseudogene TRBV3-2) and TRBJ1-2, with a tentative D call TRBD1 (6 bases). V gave up 1 base and J gave up 7 bases, with 10 bases separating them. The CDR3 length is 13 residues. CDR1 LGHDT and CDR2 YNNKEL come from the germline V gene (reference sequence). In DNA, the CDR3 is TGTGCCAGCAGCCAAGGCCAGGGGACTGGCTACACCTTC. Protein product: CASSQGQGTGYTF.

CDR3 protein: CASSLNQGKDTEAFF. CDR3 sequence (DNA): TGTGCCAGCAGCTTAAATCAGGGGAAGGACACTGAAGCTTTCTTT. The rearrangement links TRBV3-1 (or the pseudogene TRBV3-2) to TRBJ1-1, with a weak D call TRBD1 (6 bases). Germline lookup yields CDR1 LGHDT and CDR2 YNNKEL (reference sequence). The CDR3 length is 15 residues. Trimming took 5 bases from V and 3 from J, leaving 16 bases between them.

The V call is TRBV6-2 or TRBV6-3, the J call TRBJ2-5; D is perhaps TRBD1 (5 bases). The V and J ends lost 1 base and 5 bases respectively, with 11 bases between them. The CDR3 loop spans 14 amino acids. The germline CDR1 and CDR2 sequences are MNHEY and SVGEGT. The CDR3, as DNA: TGTGCCAGCAGTTACTTTCCCAGGGTGGAGACCCAGTACTTC. It encodes CASSYFPRVETQYF.

The gene calls are TRBV5-1 and TRBJ2-1; no clear D. With 0 bases removed from V and 10 bases from J, the gap between germline ends came to 11 bases. Per germline, CDR1 SGHRS and CDR2 YFSETQ. The CDR3 contains 13 residues. The CDR3 spells CASSLVPSREQFF. The CDR3, as DNA: TGCGCCAGCAGCTTGGTTCCTAGTCGGGAGCAGTTCTTC.

This chain uses TRBV2 with TRBJ2-1, with 11 bases that match TRBD1. The CDR3 has 15 amino acids. CDR1 and CDR2 (germline): SNHLY, FYNNEI. Trimming removed 4 bases from V and 4 bases from J; junction bases left unmatched: 3. The CDR3 DNA follows: TGTGCCAGCAGTGCCGGACAGGGGGCATACAATGAGCAGTTCTTC. It yields the protein CASSAGQGAYNEQFF.

The rearrangement joins TRBV19 to TRBJ2-1, with 8 bases fitting TRBD2. This CDR3 has 13 amino acids. V was pared by 8 bases and J by 6 bases, with 6 bases of the junction left unmatched. The germline V gene has CDR1 LNHDA and CDR2 SQIVND (reference sequence). The CDR3, as DNA: TGTGCCAGTCGGGGGGCGGGAGGCAATGAGCAGTTCTTC. Its translation: CASRGAGGNEQFF.

V is TRBV19 and J is TRBJ1-5; 7 nucleotides match TRBD1. The junction had 8 bases not matched to a gene; V was cut back by 6 bases and J by 3 bases. Looked up from germline, CDR1 is LNHDA and CDR2 is SQIVND (reference sequence). The CDR3 runs 15 residues. CDR3 residues: CASRKTGLINQPQHF. In nucleotides, the CDR3 is TGTGCCAGTAGGAAGACAGGGTTGATCAATCAGCCCCAGCATTTT.

The V and J genes are TRBV14 and TRBJ2-1; possible D gene TRBD2, 6 bases. Germline V CDR1 and CDR2: SGHDN, FVKESK. Between the trimmed V and J ends, which lost 6 bases and 8 bases, there was a span of 8 bases. CDR3 length: 11 amino acids. DNA for the CDR3: TGTGCCAGCAGGGGGGAGGATGAGCAGTTCTTC. This encodes CASRGEDEQFF.

This clone occurred once. The sample contains more than one DNA sequence encoding this CDR3. The rearrangement uses TRBV19 and TRBJ1-4; possible D gene TRBD1, 5 bases. The CDR3 spans 14 residues. V gave up 6 bases and J gave up 3 bases, with 11 bases separating them. Per germline, CDR1 LNHDA and CDR2 SQIVND (reference sequence). The CDR3 nucleotides read TGTGCCAGTAGCCGACAGTCGCCTAATGAAAAACTGTTTTTT. Translation gives CASSRQSPNEKLFF.

The rearrangement joins TRBV6-5 to TRBJ2-1; a weak D match, TRBD2 (6 bases). Germline lookup yields CDR1 MNHEY and CDR2 SVGAGI. The CDR3 extends over 14 amino acids. V was trimmed by 6 bases and J by 4 bases, leaving 13 bases between them. The CDR3 DNA reads as TGTGCCAGCAGGCGAGGAGGGCCGTACAATGAGCAGTTCTTC. It yields the protein CASRRGGPYNEQFF.

A few counts support this clone. The V gene is TRBV5-1, the J gene TRBJ1-1, with D perhaps matching TRBD1 (6 bases). V lost 7 bases and J 1 base, leaving 11 bases between the germline ends. CDR3 length: 13 residues. CDR1 is SGHRS, CDR2 YFSETQ, per germline. The CDR3 sequence is CASSGDQNTEAFF. In DNA, the CDR3 is TGCGCCAGCTCAGGGGACCAGAACACTGAAGCTTTCTTT.

The table lists this clone with a count of one. The DNA for the CDR3 is TGTGCCAGTAGTGTCCGGGACAGGGGGCTCTCTGGGGCCAACGTCCTGACTTTC. Amino acid sequence: CASSVRDRGLSGANVLTF. The chain carries TRBV19 and TRBJ2-6; 12 bases are a match to TRBD1. CDR1 and CDR2 (germline): LNHDA, SQIVND (reference sequence). The CDR3 runs to 18 residues. Trimming cost V 5 bases and J 0 bases; bases outside gene matches: 5.

This rearrangement joins TRBV29-1 to TRBJ1-1; TRBD1 agrees at 12 bases. V dropped 7 bases and J dropped 4; count of bases not matched to a gene: 4. Germline V gives CDR1 SQVTM, CDR2 ANQGSEA. The length of the CDR3 is 13 residues. DNA for the CDR3: TGCAGCGCGGGACAGGGGGCGGGCACTGAAGCTTTCTTT. Encoded protein: CSAGQGAGTEAFF.

This clone was counted a single time. The rearrangement joins TRBV2 to TRBJ2-7; D uncertain. Trimming took off 0 bases at V and 4 bases at J, with 10 bases between the two ends. CDR3 length: 14 amino acids. Germline V gene data show CDR1 as SNHLY and CDR2 as FYNNEI. The CDR3 region is CASSEARHPYEQYF. The CDR3 DNA reads TGTGCCAGCAGTGAAGCGCGGCATCCTTACGAGCAGTACTTC.

The chain recombines TRBV7-9 with TRBJ2-1, with a tentative D call TRBD2 (6 bases). The CDR3 runs to 12 residues. With 5 bases removed from V and 9 bases from J, the gap between germline ends came to 11 bases. Per the germline V gene, CDR1 is SEHNR and CDR2 is FQNEAQ (reference sequence). The CDR3: CASSLGSLEQFF. The CDR3 nucleotides read TGTGCCAGCAGCCTCGGGAGCCTTGAGCAGTTCTTC.